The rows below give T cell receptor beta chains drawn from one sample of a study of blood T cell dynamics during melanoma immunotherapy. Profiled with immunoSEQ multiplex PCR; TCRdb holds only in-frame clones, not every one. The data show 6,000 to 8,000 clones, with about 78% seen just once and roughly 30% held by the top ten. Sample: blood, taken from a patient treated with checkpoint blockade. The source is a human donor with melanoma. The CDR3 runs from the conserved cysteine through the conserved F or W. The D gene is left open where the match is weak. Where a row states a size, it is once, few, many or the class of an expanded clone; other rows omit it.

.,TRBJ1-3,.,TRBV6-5,CASSSGLFGNTIYF,TGTGCCAGCAGTTCCGGACTGTTTGGAAACACCATATATTTT
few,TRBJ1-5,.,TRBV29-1,CSVGHSNQPQHF,TGCAGCGTAGGACATAGCAATCAGCCCCAGCATTTT
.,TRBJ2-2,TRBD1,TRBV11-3,CASSLGDGRDRFGELFF,TGTGCCAGCAGCTTAGGAGACGGCCGGGACAGGTTCGGGGAGCTGTTTTTT
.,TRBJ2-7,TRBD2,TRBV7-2,CASSPLTGLAGTGYEQYF,TGTGCCAGCAGCCCGCTAACGGGACTAGCGGGGACGGGATACGAGCAGTACTTC
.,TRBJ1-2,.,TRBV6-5,CASSRTGANYGYTF,TGTGCCAGCAGTCGGACGGGAGCTAACTATGGCTACACCTTC
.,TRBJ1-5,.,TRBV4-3,CASSQGWRVGQPQHF,TGCGCCAGCAGCCAAGGGTGGAGGGTAGGCCAGCCCCAGCATTTT
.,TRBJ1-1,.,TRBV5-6,CASSLGLEGEAFF,TGTGCCAGCAGCTTGGGGTTGGAGGGTGAAGCTTTCTTT
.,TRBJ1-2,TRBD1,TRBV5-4,CASSPGGPDGYTF,TGTGCCAGCAGCCCAGGGGGCCCCGATGGCTACACCTTC
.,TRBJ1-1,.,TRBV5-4,CASSFTGTDEAFF,TGTGCCAGCAGCTTTACAGGGACCGATGAAGCTTTCTTT
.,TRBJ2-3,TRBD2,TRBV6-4,CASSERAEGGGTDTQYF,TGTGCCAGCAGTGAAAGAGCGGAGGGAGGGGGCACAGATACGCAGTATTTT
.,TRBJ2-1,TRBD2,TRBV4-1,CASSQDPPQAGLYNEQFF,TGCGCCAGCAGCCAAGATCCACCTCAAGCGGGATTATACAATGAGCAGTTCTTC
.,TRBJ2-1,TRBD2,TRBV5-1,CASSFTSVKSYNEQFF,TGCGCCAGCAGCTTCACTAGCGTCAAGAGCTACAATGAGCAGTTCTTC
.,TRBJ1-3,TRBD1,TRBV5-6,CASSSRDRDFSYSGNTIYF,TGTGCCAGCAGCTCCCGGGACAGAGATTTCTCTTACTCTGGAAACACCATATATTTT
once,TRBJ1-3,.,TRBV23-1,CASSQSGTASSGNTIYF,TGCGCCAGCAGTCAGTCCGGGACCGCTTCTTCGGGAAACACCATATATTTT
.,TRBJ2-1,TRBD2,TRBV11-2,CASSLLAGGGYNEQFF,TGTGCCAGCAGCTTACTAGCGGGAGGGGGGTACAATGAGCAGTTCTTC
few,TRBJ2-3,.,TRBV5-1,CASSLEGSTDTQYF,TGCGCCAGCAGCTTGGAGGGGTCCACAGATACGCAGTATTTT
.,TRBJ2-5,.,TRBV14,CASSQVAGRFQETQYF,TGTGCCAGCAGCCAGGTGGCAGGAAGATTCCAAGAGACCCAGTACTTC
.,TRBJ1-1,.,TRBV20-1,CSASRNTEAFF,TGCAGTGCTAGTCGGAACACTGAAGCTTTCTTT
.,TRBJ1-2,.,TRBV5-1,CASSLGSGGNGYTF,TGCGCCAGCAGCTTGGGGTCGGGAGGGAATGGCTACACCTTC
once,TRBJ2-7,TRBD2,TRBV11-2,CASSLGASGNDEQYF,TGTGCCAGCAGCTTAGGGGCTAGCGGGAACGACGAGCAGTACTTC
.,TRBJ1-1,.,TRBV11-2,CASSSQGRNTEAFF,TGTGCCAGCAGCTCACAGGGCCGGAACACTGAAGCTTTCTTT
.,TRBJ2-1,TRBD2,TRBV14,CASSQAGGLHGEQFF,TGTGCCAGCAGCCAAGCGGGGGGGCTTCACGGTGAGCAGTTCTTC
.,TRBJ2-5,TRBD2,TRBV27,CASSYSGRYGETQYF,TGTGCCAGCAGTTACAGCGGGAGATATGGCGAGACCCAGTACTTC
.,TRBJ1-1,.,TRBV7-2,CASSFSMGITEAFF,TGTGCCAGCAGCTTCTCGATGGGGATCACTGAAGCTTTCTTT
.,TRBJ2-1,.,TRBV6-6,CASSYSRNEQFF,TGTGCCAGCAGTTACTCGAGGAATGAGCAGTTCTTC
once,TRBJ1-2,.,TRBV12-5,CASGLWGGRSNYGYTF,TGTGCTAGTGGTTTGTGGGGGGGAAGATCTAACTATGGCTACACCTTC
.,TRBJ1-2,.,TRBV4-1,CASSQTGPKLYGYTF,TGCGCCAGCAGCCAGACTGGACCAAAATTGTATGGCTACACCTTC
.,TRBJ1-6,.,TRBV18,CASSPLEGRGNSPLHF,TGTGCCAGCTCACCTCTTGAGGGGCGTGGTAATTCACCCCTCCACTTT
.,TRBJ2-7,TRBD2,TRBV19,CASSQTSGSSYEQYF,TGTGCCAGTAGTCAGACTAGCGGGAGCTCCTACGAGCAGTACTTC
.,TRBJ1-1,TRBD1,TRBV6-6,CASSYPGQSNTEAFF,TGTGCCAGCAGTTACCCGGGACAGTCGAACACTGAAGCTTTCTTT
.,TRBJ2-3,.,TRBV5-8,CASSLEGVSDTQYF,TGTGCCAGCAGCTTGGAGGGCGTATCCGATACGCAGTATTTT
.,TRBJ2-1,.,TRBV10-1,CASSPGWLVGPSSYNEQFF,TGCGCCAGCAGTCCGGGGTGGCTAGTGGGGCCGAGCTCCTACAATGAGCAGTTCTTC
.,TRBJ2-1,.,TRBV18,CASSPPGSNEQFF,TGTGCCAGCTCACCACCCGGCTCCAATGAGCAGTTCTTC
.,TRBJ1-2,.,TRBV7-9,CASSLGGNYGYTF,TGTGCCAGCAGCTTAGGAGGGAACTATGGCTACACCTTC
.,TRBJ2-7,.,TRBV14,CASSQELRVPSYEQYF,TGTGCCAGCAGCCAAGAGTTAAGGGTTCCCTCCTACGAGCAGTACTTC
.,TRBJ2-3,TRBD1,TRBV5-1,CASSRDRGSADTQYF,TGCGCCAGCAGCCGGGACAGGGGATCGGCAGATACGCAGTATTTT
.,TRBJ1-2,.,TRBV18,CASSRDRLLAVDGYTF,TGTGCCAGCTCACGTGACAGGCTCCTTGCTGTAGATGGCTACACCTTC
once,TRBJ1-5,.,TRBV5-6,CASSLMGEGYGQPQHF,TGTGCCAGCAGCTTAATGGGGGAGGGATACGGTCAGCCCCAGCATTTT
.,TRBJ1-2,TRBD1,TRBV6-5,CASKGQGNYGYTF,TGTGCCAGCAAGGGACAGGGAAACTATGGCTACACCTTC
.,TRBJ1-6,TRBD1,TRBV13,CASSSTGGPNSPLHF,TGTGCCAGCAGCTCTACAGGGGGTCCTAATTCACCCCTCCACTTT
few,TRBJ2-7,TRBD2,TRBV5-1,CASSFHFRASGYRSYEQYF,TGCGCCAGCAGCTTCCATTTCCGGGCTAGCGGGTATCGCTCCTACGAGCAGTACTTC
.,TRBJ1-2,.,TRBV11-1,CASSPGFSDFYGYTF,TGTGCCAGCAGCCCCGGATTTTCGGATTTCTATGGCTACACCTTC
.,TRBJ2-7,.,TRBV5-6,CASSLESEGFASYEQYF,TGTGCCAGCAGCTTAGAATCCGAAGGCTTTGCCTCCTACGAGCAGTACTTC
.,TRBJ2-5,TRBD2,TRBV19,CASSRLAGGPETQYF,TGTGCCAGTAGCCGACTAGCGGGAGGTCCAGAGACCCAGTACTTC
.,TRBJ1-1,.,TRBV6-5,CASSYGKGATEAFF,TGTGCCAGCAGTTACGGCAAAGGTGCCACTGAAGCTTTCTTT
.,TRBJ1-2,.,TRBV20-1,CSARQGYGYTF,TGCAGTGCTAGACAGGGCTATGGCTACACCTTC
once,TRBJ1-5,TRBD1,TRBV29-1,CSVVLRDRDQPQHF,TGCAGCGTAGTACTACGGGACAGGGATCAGCCCCAGCATTTT
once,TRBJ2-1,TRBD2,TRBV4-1,CASSQPRGLAGVNEQFF,TGCGCCAGCAGCCAACCCCGGGGACTAGCGGGGGTCAATGAGCAGTTCTTC
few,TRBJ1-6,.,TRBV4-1,CASSQPDSRNSPLHF,TGCGCCAGCAGCCAACCCGACAGCCGAAATTCACCCCTCCACTTT